The present entry profiles one T cell receptor beta chain with its context. This sample is drawn from a study of control samples from healthy donors and cancer patients. Profiling relied on immunoSEQ multiplex PCR, and the TCRdb table lists in-frame clones only, not all of them. The sample yields 90,000 or so clones, roughly 80% seen once. CDR1 MNHNS and CDR2 SASEGT come from the germline V gene. Trimming left V 1 base short and J 2 bases short, with 10 bases between. CDR3 length equals 15 residues. The specimen was PBMCs. The rearrangement joins TRBV6-1 to TRBJ2-3; D remains ambiguous. This clonotype originated in a man between 65 and 85 years old with lung cancer. Here the CDR3 DNA reads TGTGCCAGCAGTGAAGTGGTGTCGTACACAGATACGCAGTATTTT. It specifies CASSEVVSYTDTQYF.